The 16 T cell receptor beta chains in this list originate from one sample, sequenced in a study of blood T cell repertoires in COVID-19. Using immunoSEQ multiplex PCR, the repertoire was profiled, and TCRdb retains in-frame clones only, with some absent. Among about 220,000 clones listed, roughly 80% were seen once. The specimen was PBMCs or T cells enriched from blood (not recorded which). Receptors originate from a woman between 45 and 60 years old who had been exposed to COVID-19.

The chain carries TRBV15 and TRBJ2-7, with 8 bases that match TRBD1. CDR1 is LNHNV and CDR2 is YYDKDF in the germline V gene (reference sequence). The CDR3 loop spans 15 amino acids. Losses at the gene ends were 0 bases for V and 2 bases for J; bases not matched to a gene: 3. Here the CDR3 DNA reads TGTGCCACCAGCAGAGATAGGACAGGGACCTACGAGCAGTACTTC. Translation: CATSRDRTGTYEQYF.

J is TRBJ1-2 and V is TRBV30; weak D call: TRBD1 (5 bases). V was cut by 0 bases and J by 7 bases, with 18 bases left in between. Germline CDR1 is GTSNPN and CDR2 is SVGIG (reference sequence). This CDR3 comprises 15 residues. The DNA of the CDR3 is TGTGCCTGGAGTGTACCACCAGGGATCACCTCTGGCTACACCTTC. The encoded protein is CAWSVPPGITSGYTF.

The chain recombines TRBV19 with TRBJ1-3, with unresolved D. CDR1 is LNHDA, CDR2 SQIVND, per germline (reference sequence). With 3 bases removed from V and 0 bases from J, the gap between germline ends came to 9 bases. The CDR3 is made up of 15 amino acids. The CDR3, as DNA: TGTGCCAGTAGTATCTCTCCAGACTCTGGAAACACCATATATTTT. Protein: CASSISPDSGNTIYF.

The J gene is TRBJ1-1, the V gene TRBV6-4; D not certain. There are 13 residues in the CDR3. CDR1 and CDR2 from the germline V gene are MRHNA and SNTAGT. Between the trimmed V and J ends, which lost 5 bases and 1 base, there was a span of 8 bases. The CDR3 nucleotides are TGTGCCAGCAGTAGGGAGTCGAACACTGAAGCTTTCTTT. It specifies CASSRESNTEAFF.

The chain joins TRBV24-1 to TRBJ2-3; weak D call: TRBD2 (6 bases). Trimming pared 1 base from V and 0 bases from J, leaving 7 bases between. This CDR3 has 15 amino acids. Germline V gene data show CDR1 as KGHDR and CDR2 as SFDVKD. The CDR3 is CATSDFGGSTDTQYF. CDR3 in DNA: TGTGCCACCAGTGATTTTGGAGGGAGCACAGATACGCAGTATTTT.

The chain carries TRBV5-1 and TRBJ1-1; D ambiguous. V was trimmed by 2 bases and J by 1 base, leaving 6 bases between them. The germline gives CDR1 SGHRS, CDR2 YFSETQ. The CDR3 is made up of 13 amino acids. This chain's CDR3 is CASSFKQNTEAFF. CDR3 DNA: TGCGCCAGCAGCTTTAAGCAGAACACTGAAGCTTTCTTT.

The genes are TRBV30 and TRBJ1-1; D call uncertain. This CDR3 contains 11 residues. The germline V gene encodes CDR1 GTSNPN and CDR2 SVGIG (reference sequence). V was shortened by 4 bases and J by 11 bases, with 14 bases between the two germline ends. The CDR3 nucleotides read TGTGCCTGGAACCACGGGGTAGCGGCTTTCTTT. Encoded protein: CAWNHGVAAFF.

CDR3 sequence reads: CASSEWPFYGYTF. The CDR3, as DNA: TGTGCCAGCAGTGAATGGCCTTTCTATGGCTACACCTTC. This chain joins TRBV6-1 and TRBJ1-2; D not resolved. This CDR3 is 13 amino acids long. Per germline, CDR1 MNHNS and CDR2 SASEGT. V was trimmed by 2 bases and J by 4 bases, leaving 8 bases between them.

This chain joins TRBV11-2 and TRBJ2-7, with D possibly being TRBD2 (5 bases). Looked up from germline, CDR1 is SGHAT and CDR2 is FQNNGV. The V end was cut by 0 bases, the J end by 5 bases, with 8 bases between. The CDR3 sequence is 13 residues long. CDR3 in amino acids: CASSLDLRDEQYF. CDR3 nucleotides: TGTGCCAGCAGCTTAGATCTGCGGGACGAGCAGTACTTC.

In nucleotides, the CDR3 is TGTGCCAGCAGTTATTCCAATCTGAACACTGAAGCTTTCTTT. Translation gives CASSYSNLNTEAFF. The V and J genes are TRBV6-6 and TRBJ1-1; D not certain. The CDR3 sequence is 14 residues long. The germline gives CDR1 MNHNY, CDR2 SVGAGI (reference sequence). Trimming removed 3 bases at V and 0 bases at J, with 8 bases between.

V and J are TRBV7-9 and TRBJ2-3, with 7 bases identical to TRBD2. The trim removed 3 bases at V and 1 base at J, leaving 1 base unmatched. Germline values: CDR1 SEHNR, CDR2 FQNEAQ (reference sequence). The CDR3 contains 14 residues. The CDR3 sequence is CASSFSGGTDTQYF. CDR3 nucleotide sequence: TGTGCCAGCAGCTTCAGCGGGGGCACAGATACGCAGTATTTT.

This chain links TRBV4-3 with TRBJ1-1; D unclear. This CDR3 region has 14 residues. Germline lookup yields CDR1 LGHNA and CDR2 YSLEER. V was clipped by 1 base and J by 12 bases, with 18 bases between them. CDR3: CASSQVRSVTGTFF. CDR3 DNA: TGCGCCAGCAGCCAAGTCAGGTCCGTTACGGGAACTTTCTTT.

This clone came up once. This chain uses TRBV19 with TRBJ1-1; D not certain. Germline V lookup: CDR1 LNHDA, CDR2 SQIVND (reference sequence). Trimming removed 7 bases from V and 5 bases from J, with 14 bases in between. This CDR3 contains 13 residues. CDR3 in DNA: TGTGCCAGTAAAGATGGCCCGTGGACTGAAGCTTTCTTT. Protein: CASKDGPWTEAFF.

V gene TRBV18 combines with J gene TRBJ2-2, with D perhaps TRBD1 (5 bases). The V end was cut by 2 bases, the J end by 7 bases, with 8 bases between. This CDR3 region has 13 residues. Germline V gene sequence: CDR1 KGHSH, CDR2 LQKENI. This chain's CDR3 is CASSPVDSGELFF. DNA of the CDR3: TGTGCCAGCTCACCAGTTGACAGCGGGGAGCTGTTTTTT.

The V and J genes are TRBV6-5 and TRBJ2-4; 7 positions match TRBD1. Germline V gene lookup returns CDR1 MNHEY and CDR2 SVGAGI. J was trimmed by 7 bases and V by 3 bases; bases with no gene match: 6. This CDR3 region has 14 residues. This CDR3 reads CASSYLGQTNIQYF. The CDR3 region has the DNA TGTGCCAGCAGTTATCTGGGACAGACCAACATTCAGTACTTC.

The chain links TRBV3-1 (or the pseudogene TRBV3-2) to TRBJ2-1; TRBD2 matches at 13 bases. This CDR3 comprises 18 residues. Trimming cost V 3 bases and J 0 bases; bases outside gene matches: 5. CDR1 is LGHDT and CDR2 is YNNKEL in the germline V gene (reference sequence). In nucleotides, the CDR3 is TGTGCCAGCAGCCACGGGACTAGCGGGGCGGTCTCCTACAATGAGCAGTTCTTC. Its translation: CASSHGTSGAVSYNEQFF.